This T cell receptor (beta chain) was recorded in a study of blood T cell repertoires in COVID-19. The wider study: Both acute and convalescent COVID-19 samples were obtained from the United States, Italy and Spain. T cells, B-cell-depleted T cells, or PBMCs provided the cDNA or gDNA that served as material.

Per germline, CDR1 ENHRY and CDR2 SYGVKD. V shed 6 bases and J 1 base; nucleotides not matched to a gene: 3. The CDR3 consists of 14 residues. Authors' analysis steps: Counts of nucleated cells, estimated from reference gene primer amplification, were obtained. The data were produced by immunoSEQ multiplex PCR, yet TCRdb's version contains in-frame clones alone and is incomplete. D and trimming were read from the DNA, whereas the V and J calls and clone size are those reported in that table. The data hold about 150,000 clones, with 75% to 90% observed a single time. The chain links TRBV10-3 to TRBJ2-5; the match to TRBD1 covers 9 bases. This TCR derives from a woman aged 60-70 years with active COVID-19. The sequencing sample was made of peripheral blood. The CDR3 nucleotides are TGTGCCATCAGCAAACAGGGGGCCCAAGAGACCCAGTACTTC. It codes for CAISKQGAQETQYF.